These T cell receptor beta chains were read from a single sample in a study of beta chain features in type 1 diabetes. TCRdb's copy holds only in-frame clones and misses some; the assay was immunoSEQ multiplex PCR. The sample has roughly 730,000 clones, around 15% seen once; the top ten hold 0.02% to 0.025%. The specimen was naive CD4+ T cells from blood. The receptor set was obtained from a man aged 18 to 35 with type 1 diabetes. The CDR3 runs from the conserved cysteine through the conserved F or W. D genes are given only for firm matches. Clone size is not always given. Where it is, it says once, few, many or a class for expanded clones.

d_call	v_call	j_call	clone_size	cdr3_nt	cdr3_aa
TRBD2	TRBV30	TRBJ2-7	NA	TGTGCCTTGGGAGGGAGCGTCTACGAGCAGTACTTC	CALGGSVYEQYF
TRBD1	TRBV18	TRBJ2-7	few	TGTGCCAGCTCATCCCAGGGGGCGGAGGAGCAGTACTTC	CASSSQGAEEQYF
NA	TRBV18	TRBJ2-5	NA	TGTGCCAGCTGCCGGGGGCTACAGGAGACCCAGTACTTC	CASCRGLQETQYF
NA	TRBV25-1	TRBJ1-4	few	TGTGCCAGCAGTGGCGGGGGGAGAGGAGAAAAACTGTTTTTT	CASSGGGRGEKLFF
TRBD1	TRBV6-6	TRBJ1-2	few	TGTGCCATCCCTGGGACAGCAAACTATGGCTACACCTTC	CAIPGTANYGYTF
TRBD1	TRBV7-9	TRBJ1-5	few	TGTGCCAGCAGCTTAGGGAGGGTAGGGGGCACCTTCTTCGATCAGCCCCAGCATTTT	CASSLGRVGGTFFDQPQHF
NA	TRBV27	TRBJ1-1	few	TGTGCCAGCAGTTTGAACGGCCTGAACACTGAAGCTTTCTTT	CASSLNGLNTEAFF
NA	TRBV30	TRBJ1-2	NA	TGTGCCTGGAGCTTAGGCGTTAATGGCTACACCTTC	CAWSLGVNGYTF
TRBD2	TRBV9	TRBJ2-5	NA	TGTGCCAGCAGCGCGGGAGCGGGGTGGCAAGAGACCCAGTACTTC	CASSAGAGWQETQYF
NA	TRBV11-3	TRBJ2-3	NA	TGTGCCAGCAGCCCACGACCGGGGCCTCGGTCGACGCAGTATTTT	CASSPRPGPRSTQYF
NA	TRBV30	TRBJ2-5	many	TGTGCCTGGAGTGTGGAGACCCAGTACTTC	CAWSVETQYF
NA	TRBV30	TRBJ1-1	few	TGTGCCTGGACCAAAATGTTGGAGGGAACTGAAGCTTTCTTT	CAWTKMLEGTEAFF
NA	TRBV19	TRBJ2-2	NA	TGTGCCAGTACTCCAGATACCGGGACAACGAACACCGGGGAGCTGTTTTTT	CASTPDTGTTNTGELFF
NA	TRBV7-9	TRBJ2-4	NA	TGTGCCAGCAGCTTAGGGGTCCAAAACATTCAGTACTTC	CASSLGVQNIQYF
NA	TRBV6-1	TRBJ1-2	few	TGTGCCAGCAGTGAAACGGTTCCCTCGGGCTACACCTTC	CASSETVPSGYTF
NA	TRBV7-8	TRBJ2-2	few	TGTGCCAGCAGCCAGCCGGGACACAGCACCGGGGAGCTGTTTTTT	CASSQPGHSTGELFF
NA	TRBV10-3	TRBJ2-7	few	TGTGCCATCAGTGAGCTCACTACCATGGGGGAGCAGTACTTC	CAISELTTMGEQYF
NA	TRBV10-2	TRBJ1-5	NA	TGCGCCAGCAGTGGCGGATTGAGGAGACAGTATAATCAGCCCCAGCATTTT	CASSGGLRRQYNQPQHF
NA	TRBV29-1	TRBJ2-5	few	TGCAGCGGTGCCGGGACAATACTCCAAGAGACCCAGTACTTC	CSGAGTILQETQYF
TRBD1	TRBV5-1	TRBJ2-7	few	TGCGCCAGCAGCCTGAGGGGGCGGACGGTTTCCTACGAGCAGTACTTC	CASSLRGRTVSYEQYF
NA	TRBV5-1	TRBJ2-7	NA	TGCGCCAGCTTTCCGGGACAGCAGTACTTC	CASFPGQQYF
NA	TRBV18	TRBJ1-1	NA	TGTGCCAGCTCACCACCCGGGGCCGTTGAAGCTTTCTTT	CASSPPGAVEAFF
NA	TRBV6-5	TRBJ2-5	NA	TGTGCCAGCAGTTACTCGTCCGAGGGGACCCAGTACTTC	CASSYSSEGTQYF
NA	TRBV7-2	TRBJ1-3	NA	TGTGCCAGCAGCTTCGGTCCGGGGGCTGGAAACACCATATATTTT	CASSFGPGAGNTIYF
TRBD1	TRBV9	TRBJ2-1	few	TGTGCCAGCAGCGCCGGGACAGACGACAATGAGCAGTTCTTC	CASSAGTDDNEQFF
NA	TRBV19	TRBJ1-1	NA	TGTGCCAGTAGTATTTCGCTGCCGGTCGTTGAAGCTTTCTTT	CASSISLPVVEAFF
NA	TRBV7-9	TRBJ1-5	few	TGTGCCAGCAGCTTAGCGATTCTTGGTGGGCCCCAGCATTTT	CASSLAILGGPQHF
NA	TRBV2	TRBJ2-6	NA	TGTGCCAGCAGAACCGACTCTGGGGCCAACGTCCTGACTTTC	CASRTDSGANVLTF
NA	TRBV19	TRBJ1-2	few	TGTGCCAGTAGTATCTCCACACAGGCTCCATCTACCTATGGCTACACCTTC	CASSISTQAPSTYGYTF
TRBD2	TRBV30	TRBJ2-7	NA	TGTGCCTGGAACCGGGCGGGGGGTTTTTCCTACGAGCAGTACTTC	CAWNRAGGFSYEQYF
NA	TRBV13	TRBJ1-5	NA	TGTGCCAGCAGCATACAAGGCCATAATCAGCCCCAGCATTTT	CASSIQGHNQPQHF
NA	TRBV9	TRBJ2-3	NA	TGTGCCAGCAGCGCCGTCGGCTCCGAAAAAGCTGATACGCAGTATTTT	CASSAVGSEKADTQYF
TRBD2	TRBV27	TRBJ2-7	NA	TGTGCCAGCAGTCGCACTAGCGGGGACGACTACGAGCAGTACTTC	CASSRTSGDDYEQYF
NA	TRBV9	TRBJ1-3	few	TGTGCCAGCAGCGCGACAGCAAGTTCTGGAAACACCATATATTTT	CASSATASSGNTIYF
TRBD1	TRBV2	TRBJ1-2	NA	TGTGCCACCACAACCGGGACAGGGAACTATGGCTACACCTTC	CATTTGTGNYGYTF
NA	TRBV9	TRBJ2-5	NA	TGTGCCAGCAGCAGAACAGGGATGCGACAAGAGACCCAGTACTTC	CASSRTGMRQETQYF
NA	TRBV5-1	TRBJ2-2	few	TGCGCCAGCAGCTTCGGTAACGGGGAGCTGTTTTTT	CASSFGNGELFF
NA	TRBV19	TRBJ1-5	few	TGTGCCAGTAGTCCCCGCCAGGCAAATCAGCCCCAGCATTTT	CASSPRQANQPQHF
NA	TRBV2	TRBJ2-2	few	TGTGCCAGCAGTCCAGAAACCGTACGCAACACCGGGGAGCTGTTTTTT	CASSPETVRNTGELFF
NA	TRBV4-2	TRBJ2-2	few	TGTGCCAGCAGCCAAGGGGGCCAGCTAACCGGGGAGCTGTTTTTT	CASSQGGQLTGELFF
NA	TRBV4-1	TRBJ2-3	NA	TGCGCCAGCAGCCTTATAGGTTCAGATACGCAGTATTTT	CASSLIGSDTQYF
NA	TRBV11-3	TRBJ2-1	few	TGTGCCAGCAGCTTCAACTACTACGACAATGAGCAGTTCTTC	CASSFNYYDNEQFF
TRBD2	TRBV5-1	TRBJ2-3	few	TGCGCCAGCAGCTTGATGCTGGCGGGGGACCATCATACGCAGTATTTT	CASSLMLAGDHHTQYF
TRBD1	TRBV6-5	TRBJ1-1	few	TGTGCCAGCAGACCCGGGACAGGGGGTTGGGGAGCTTTCTTT	CASRPGTGGWGAFF
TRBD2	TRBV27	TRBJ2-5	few	TGTGCCAGCAGTTTTAGCGGGGGATTAGCGGAGACCCAGTACTTC	CASSFSGGLAETQYF
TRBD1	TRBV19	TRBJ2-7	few	TGTGCCAGTAGTAGGGGGACAGGACCGACTGAGCAGTACTTC	CASSRGTGPTEQYF
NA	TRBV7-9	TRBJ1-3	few	TGTGCCAGCAGGGAGGGGAGATCTTCCTCTGGAAACACCATATATTTT	CASREGRSSSGNTIYF
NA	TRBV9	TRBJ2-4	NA	TGTGCCAGCAGCGTAGAGGCCTTGAGCAACATTCAGTACTTC	CASSVEALSNIQYF
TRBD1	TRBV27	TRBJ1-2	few	TGTGCCAGCAGTGCAAGAGGACAGGGGAATGTTTATGGCTACACCTTC	CASSARGQGNVYGYTF
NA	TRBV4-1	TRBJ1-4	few	TGCGCCAGCAGCCAAGTGGAGGGAGAGAATGAAAAACTGTTTTTT	CASSQVEGENEKLFF
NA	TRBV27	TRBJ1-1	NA	TGTGCCAGCAGTTTATGGGGGGCCCGGAGCACTGAAGCTTTCTTT	CASSLWGARSTEAFF